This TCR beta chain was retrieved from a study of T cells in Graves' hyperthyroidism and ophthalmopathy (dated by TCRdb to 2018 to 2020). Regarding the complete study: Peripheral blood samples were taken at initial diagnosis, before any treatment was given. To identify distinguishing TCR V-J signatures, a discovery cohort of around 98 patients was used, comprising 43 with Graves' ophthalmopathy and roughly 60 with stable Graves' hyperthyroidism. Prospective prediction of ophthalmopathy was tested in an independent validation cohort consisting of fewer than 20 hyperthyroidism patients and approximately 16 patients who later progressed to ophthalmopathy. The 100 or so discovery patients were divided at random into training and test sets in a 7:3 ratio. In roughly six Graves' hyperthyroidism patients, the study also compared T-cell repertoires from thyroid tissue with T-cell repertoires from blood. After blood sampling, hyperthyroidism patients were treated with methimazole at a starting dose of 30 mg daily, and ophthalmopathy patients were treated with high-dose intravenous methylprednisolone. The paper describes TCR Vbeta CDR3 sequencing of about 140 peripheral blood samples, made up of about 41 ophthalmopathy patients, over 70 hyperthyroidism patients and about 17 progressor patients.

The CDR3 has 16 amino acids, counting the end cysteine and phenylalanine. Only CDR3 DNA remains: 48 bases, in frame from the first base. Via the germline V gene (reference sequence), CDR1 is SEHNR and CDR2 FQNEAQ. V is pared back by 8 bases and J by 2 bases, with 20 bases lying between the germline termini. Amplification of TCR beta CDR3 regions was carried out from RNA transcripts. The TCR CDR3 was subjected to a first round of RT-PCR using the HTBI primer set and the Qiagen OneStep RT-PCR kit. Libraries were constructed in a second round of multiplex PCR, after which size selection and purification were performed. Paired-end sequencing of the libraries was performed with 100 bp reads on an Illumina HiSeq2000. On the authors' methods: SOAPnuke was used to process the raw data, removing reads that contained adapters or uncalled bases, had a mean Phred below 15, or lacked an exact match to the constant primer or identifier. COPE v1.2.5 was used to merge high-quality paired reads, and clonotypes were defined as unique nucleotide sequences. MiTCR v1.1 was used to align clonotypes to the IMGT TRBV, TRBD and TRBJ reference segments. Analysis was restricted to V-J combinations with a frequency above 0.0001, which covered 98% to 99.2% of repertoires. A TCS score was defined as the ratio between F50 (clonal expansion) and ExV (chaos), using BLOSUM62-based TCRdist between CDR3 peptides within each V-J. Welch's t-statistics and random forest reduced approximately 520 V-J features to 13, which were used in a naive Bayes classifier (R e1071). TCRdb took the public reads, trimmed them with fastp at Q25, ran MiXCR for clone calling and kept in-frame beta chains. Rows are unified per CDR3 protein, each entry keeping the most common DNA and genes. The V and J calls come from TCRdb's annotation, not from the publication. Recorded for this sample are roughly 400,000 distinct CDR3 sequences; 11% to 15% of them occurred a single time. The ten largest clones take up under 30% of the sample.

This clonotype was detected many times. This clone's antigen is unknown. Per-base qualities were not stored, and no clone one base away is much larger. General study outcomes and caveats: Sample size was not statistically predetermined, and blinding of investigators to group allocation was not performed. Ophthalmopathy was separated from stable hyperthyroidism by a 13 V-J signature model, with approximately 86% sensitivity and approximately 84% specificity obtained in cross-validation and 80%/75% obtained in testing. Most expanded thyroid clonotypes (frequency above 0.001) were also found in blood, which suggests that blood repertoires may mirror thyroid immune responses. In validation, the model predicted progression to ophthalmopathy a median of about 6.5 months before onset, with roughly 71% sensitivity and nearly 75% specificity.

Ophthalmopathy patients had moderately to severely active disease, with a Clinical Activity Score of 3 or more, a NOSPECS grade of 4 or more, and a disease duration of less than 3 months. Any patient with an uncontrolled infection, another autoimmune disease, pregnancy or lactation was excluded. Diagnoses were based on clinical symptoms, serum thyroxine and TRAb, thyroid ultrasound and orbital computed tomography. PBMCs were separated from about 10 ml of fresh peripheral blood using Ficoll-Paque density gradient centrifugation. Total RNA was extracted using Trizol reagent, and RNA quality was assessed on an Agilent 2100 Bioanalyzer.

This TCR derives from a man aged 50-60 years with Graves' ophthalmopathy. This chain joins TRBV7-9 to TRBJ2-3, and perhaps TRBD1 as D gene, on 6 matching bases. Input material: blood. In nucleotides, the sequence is TGTGCCAGCGGCACAACAGGGAGAGGGCACACAGATACGCAGTATTTT. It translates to CASGTTGRGHTDTQYF.